The rows below give T cell receptor beta chains drawn from one sample of a study of cytomegalovirus exposure and HLA in healthy donors. This table comes from immunoSEQ multiplex PCR, and its TCRdb copy is limited to in-frame clones, with some not included. The sample holds approximately 94,000 clones, about 80% seen once. What was sequenced was PBMCs. These TCRs come from a man younger than 45 in good health and CMV-seropositive. The CDR3 runs from the conserved cysteine through the conserved F or W.

>TRBV19
CASSIDGSEQFF
>TRBV9
CASSPRERFYEQYF
>TRBV7-9
CASSQATLGNQPQHF
>TRBV18
CASSPQTGLWGYTF
>TRBV18
CASSPTGGGNNQPQHF
>TRBV5-6
CASRSFRVGANVLTF
>TRBV7-2
CASSSPYTQYF
>TRBV13
CASSLWAPEAFF
>TRBV5-1
CASSFRGRTEAFF
>TRBV27
CASSLFGTSGNEQFF
>TRBV7-6
CASSLDAGNTEAFF
>TRBV5-4
CASSSRINYGYTF
>TRBV7-2
CASSLQRGTTDTQYF
>TRBV7-2
CASSPIWRGRGQDTQYF
>TRBV6-5
CASSSGQGYEEQYF
>TRBV19
CASSPTGGEAFF
>TRBV4-3
CASSLAGGTSYEQYF
>TRBV9
CASSAFQGLVTEAFF
>TRBV2
CASSHIFRGQNQPQHF
>TRBV7-2
CASSRGGASYEQYF
>TRBV28
CASSLEPLMNTEAFF
>TRBV11-2
CASNPGQGYGYTF
>TRBV12-5
CASGFGTRVGHTQYF
>TRBV5-6
CASSLGRKAGADTQYF
>TRBV6-5
CASSYDRNQPQHF
>TRBV4-2
CASSQDPNTDTQYF
>TRBV6-4
CASSPDPTGGGSYGYTF
>TRBV7-2
CASSSRTLNSGANVLTF
>TRBV27
CASSLLVGSHYNEQFF
>TRBV5-1
CASSLAFGSEKLFF
>TRBV15
CATSRAPGLPQHF
>TRBV6-1
CASSEGTTRNTIYF
>TRBV4-1
CASSPGQLALGELFF
>TRBV5-6
CASSFLGQKPNYGYTF
>TRBV29-1
CSVLSRVGNTEAFF
>TRBV7-6
CASSLPWGENTEAFF
>TRBV7-8
CASSLQDTNYGYTF
>TRBV7-2
CASSVVGLAGKNIQYF
>TRBV7-9
CASSLGLAGPGDTQYF
>TRBV29-1
CSVGGASETQYF
>TRBV30
CAWSVPTGLNYGYTF